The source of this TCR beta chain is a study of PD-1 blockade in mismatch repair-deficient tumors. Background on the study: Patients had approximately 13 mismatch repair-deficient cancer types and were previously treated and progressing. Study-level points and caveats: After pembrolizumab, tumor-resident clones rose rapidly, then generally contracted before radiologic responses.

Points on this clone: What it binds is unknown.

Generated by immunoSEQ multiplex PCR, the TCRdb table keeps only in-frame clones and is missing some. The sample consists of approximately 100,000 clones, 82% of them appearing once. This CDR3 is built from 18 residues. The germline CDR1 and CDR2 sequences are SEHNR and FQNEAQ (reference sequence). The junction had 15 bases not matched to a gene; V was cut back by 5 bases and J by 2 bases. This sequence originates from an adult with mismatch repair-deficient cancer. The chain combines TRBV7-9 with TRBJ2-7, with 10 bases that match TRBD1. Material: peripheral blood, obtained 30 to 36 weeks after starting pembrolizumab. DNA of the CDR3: TGTGCCAGCAGCCCCGGGAGTTTCGACAGGGGGCGAACCTACGAGCAGTACTTC. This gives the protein CASSPGSFDRGRTYEQYF.